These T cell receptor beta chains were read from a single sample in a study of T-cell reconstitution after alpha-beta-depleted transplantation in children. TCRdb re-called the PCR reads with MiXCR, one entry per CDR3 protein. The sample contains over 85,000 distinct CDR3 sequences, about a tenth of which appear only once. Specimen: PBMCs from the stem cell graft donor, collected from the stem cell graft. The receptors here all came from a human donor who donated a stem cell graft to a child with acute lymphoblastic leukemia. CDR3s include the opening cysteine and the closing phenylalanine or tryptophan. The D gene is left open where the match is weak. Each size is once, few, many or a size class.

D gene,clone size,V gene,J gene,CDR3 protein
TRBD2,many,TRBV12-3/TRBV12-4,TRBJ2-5,CASGIGGKETQYF
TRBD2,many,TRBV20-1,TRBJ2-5,CSANGRGDETQYF
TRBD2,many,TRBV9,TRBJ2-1,CASSVALSGRARDEQFF
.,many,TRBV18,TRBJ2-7,CASSPDQGPGYEQYF
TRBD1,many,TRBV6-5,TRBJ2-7,CASTRQGKTYEQYF
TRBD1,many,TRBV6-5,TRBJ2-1,CASSPRTGPSYNEQFF
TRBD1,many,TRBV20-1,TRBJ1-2,CSASPQGAANYGYTF
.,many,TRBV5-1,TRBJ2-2,CASSLSARTNTGELFF
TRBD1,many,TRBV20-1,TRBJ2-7,CSAREDRFNYEQYF
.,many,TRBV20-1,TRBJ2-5,CSASLVKGQETQYF
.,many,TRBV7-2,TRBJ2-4,CASSLTDLRTKNIQYF
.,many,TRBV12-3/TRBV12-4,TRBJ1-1,CASWVLGTEAFF
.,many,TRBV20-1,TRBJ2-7,CSAMGHGNYEQYF